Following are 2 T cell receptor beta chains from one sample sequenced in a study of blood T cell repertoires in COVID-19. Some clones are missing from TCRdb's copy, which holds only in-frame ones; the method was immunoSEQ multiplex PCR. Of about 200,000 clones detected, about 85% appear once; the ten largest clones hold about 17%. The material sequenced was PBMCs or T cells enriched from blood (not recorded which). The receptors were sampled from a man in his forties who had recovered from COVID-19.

DNA for the CDR3: TGTGCCAGCAGGGCCGGACAGCCGGGCCCTTCACCCCTCCACTTT. Encoded protein: CASRAGQPGPSPLHF. J is TRBJ1-6 and V is TRBV2; maybe TRBD1 (6 bases). This CDR3 is 15 amino acids long. CDR1 is SNHLY, CDR2 FYNNEI, per germline. The ends were cut back, 6 bases at V and 9 bases at J, with 18 bases in the middle.

CDR3 in DNA: TGTGCCAGCAGAGCTTCCCTTAGCACAGATACGCAGTATTTT. Translated: CASRASLSTDTQYF. The chain employs TRBV11-2 and TRBJ2-3; D is ambiguous. The V gene lost 6 bases and the J gene lost 0 bases, with 10 bases spanning the gap. The CDR3 length is 14 residues. Germline values: CDR1 SGHAT, CDR2 FQNNGV.